This record covers a single TCR beta chain. The antigen remains unidentified. In generating TCR beta cDNA, 5'RACE template switching with UMIs was used. No DNA is given; TCRdb re-called the 5' RACE reads and lists each CDR3 protein once. This specimen shows about 260,000 distinct CDR3 sequences; the ten leading clones hold 4% to 5%. The germline CDR1 and CDR2 sequences are SGHTA and FQGTGA. The CDR3 is made up of 13 amino acids. This sample is drawn from a study of T cells expressing NK-cell markers. General study points: Of the CD8+ T cells in more than five donors, about 1.0-7.5% belonged to dominant NKG2C+ clonotypes.

The TCR was taken from a woman between 18 and 75 years old in good health. The sample comprised blood T cells: a sorted CD56 or NKG2C T cell subset, CD4+ or CD8+ T cells, or bulk PBMC T cells (not recorded which). V usage is TRBV7-3 and J usage is TRBJ2-7; TCRdb proposes TRBD1, but this gene call is untestable without DNA. CDR3 in amino acids: CASSPGQNTEQYF.